The 32 T cell receptor beta chains below come from one sample, sequenced in a study of cytomegalovirus exposure and HLA in healthy donors. The PCR made use of 60 Vbeta and 13 Jbeta primers. The table came from immunoSEQ multiplex PCR; TCRdb's copy has only in-frame clones and leaves some out. The sample contains about 170,000 clones, roughly 79% of which appear only once. The sample taken for sequencing was PBMCs. These receptors were obtained from a woman aged 18-29 years in good health and CMV-seropositive.

There are a few counts of this clone. The V and J genes are TRBV30 and TRBJ1-6; 7 bases line up with TRBD1. Germline values: CDR1 GTSNPN, CDR2 SVGIG (reference sequence). There are 14 residues in the CDR3. The V gene end was trimmed by 3 bases and the J gene end by 7 bases; junction bases not matched to a gene: 6. The CDR3: CAWSLGQPNSPLHF. CDR3 in DNA: TGTGCCTGGAGCCTGGGACAGCCAAATTCACCCCTCCACTTT.

The rearrangement uses TRBV6-5 and TRBJ2-5; D might be TRBD2 (5 bases). The CDR3 is 15 amino acids. V was cut by 2 bases and J by 2 bases, with 12 bases left in between. CDR1 and CDR2 from the germline V gene are MNHEY and SVGAGI. The CDR3 sequence is CASSYRGLDQETQYF. DNA for the CDR3: TGTGCCAGCAGTTACCGCGGACTGGATCAAGAGACCCAGTACTTC.

This clone was found a few times. V and J are TRBV7-2 and TRBJ2-7, with TRBD2 matching over 7 bases. CDR1 is SGHTA, CDR2 FQGNSA, per germline. The junction had 9 bases not matched to a gene; V was cut back by 9 bases and J by 4 bases. CDR3 length: 13 amino acids. In DNA form, the CDR3 reads TGTGCCAGTGGAGCGGGGCCCGGGTACGAGCAGTACTTC. It translates to CASGAGPGYEQYF. The complete variable domain, with remaining parts taken from reference TRBV7-2 and TRBJ2-7, reads GAGVSQSPSNKVTEKGKDVELRCDPISGHTALYWYRQSLGQGLEFLIYFQGNSAPDKSGLPSDRFSAERTGGSVSTLTIQRTQQEDSAVYLCASGAGPGYEQYFGPGTRLTVT.

This clone came up once. The chain is built from TRBV5-1 and TRBJ2-7, with D possibly TRBD2 on 5 matching bases. Per germline, CDR1 SGHRS and CDR2 YFSETQ. This CDR3 comprises 16 residues. The V end was cut by 2 bases, the J end by 0 bases, with 15 bases between. CDR3 in amino acids: CASSLIPAASSYEQYF. As DNA, the CDR3 is TGCGCCAGCAGCTTAATCCCAGCGGCGAGCTCCTACGAGCAGTACTTC.

The chain employs TRBV18 and TRBJ1-1; TRBD1 matches 10 bases. Germline CDR1 and CDR2: KGHSH and LQKENI. This CDR3 is 17 amino acids long. V lost 6 bases, J lost 6 bases, and 16 bases stayed unmatched. The CDR3 region is CASSPILSTGGSAEAFF. The DNA of the CDR3 is TGTGCCAGCTCCCCAATTCTATCGACAGGGGGCTCGGCTGAAGCTTTCTTT. The full variable domain, rest sourced from reference TRBV18 and TRBJ1-1, is NAGVMQNPRHLVRRRGQEARLRCSPMKGHSHVYWYRQLPEEGLKFMVYLQKENIIDESGMPKERFSAEFPKEGPSILRIQQVVRGDSAAYFCASSPILSTGGSAEAFFGQGTRLTVV.

J is TRBJ2-5 and V is TRBV9, with D possibly being TRBD2 (7 bases). The DNA end favors TRBJ2-7, so the J call may be wrong. The CDR3 has 16 residues. CDR1 and CDR2 (germline): SGDLS, YYNGEE. The CDR3 DNA reads TGTGCCAGCAGTGCGGGGTCGGGGGGCTACGGGTACGAGCAGTACTTC. Its protein product is CASSAGSGGYGYEQYF.

The chain recombines TRBV7-8 with TRBJ2-1; 11 bases align to TRBD2. Germline V gene data show CDR1 as SGHVS and CDR2 as FQNEAQ. This CDR3 spans 17 amino acids. Trimming removed 4 bases from V and 9 bases from J; junction bases left unmatched: 14. CDR3 sequence: CASSSSPYSGGAGEQFF. As DNA, the CDR3 is TGTGCCAGCAGCTCCTCCCCTTATAGCGGGGGGGCGGGTGAGCAGTTCTTC.

The chain joins TRBV5-8 to TRBJ1-2; D is perhaps TRBD1 (5 bases). Trimming left V 5 bases short and J 8 bases short, with 10 bases between. The CDR3 extends over 11 amino acids. CDR1 is SGHTS, CDR2 YDEGEE, per germline. CDR3 nucleotides: TGTGCCAGCAGAGGGGCATGGGGCTACACCTTC. It codes for CASRGAWGYTF. Looking up the rest from reference TRBV5-8 and TRBJ1-2 gives the full variable domain: EAGVTQSPTHLIKTRGQQATLRCSPISGHTSVYWYQQALGLGLQFLLWYDEGEERNRGNFPPRFSGRQFPNYSSELNVNALELEDSALYLCASRGAWGYTFGSGTRLTVV.

The chain combines TRBV6-5 with TRBJ2-3; perhaps TRBD2 as D (6 bases). Germline CDR1 MNHEY, CDR2 SVGAGI. The length of the CDR3 is 15 residues. Trimming left V 4 bases short and J 2 bases short, with 13 bases between. The CDR3 DNA sequence: TGTGCCAGCAGTTCGGAGGGGCCTGACACAGATACGCAGTATTTT. It encodes CASSSEGPDTDTQYF.

This rearrangement joins TRBV5-1 to TRBJ2-6; D call uncertain. V lost 1 base to trimming and J lost 0 bases, with 5 bases between them. CDR3 length: 15 amino acids. Germline lookup yields CDR1 SGHRS and CDR2 YFSETQ. CDR3 in DNA: TGCGCCAGCAGCTTGTCAGTCTCTGGGGCCAACGTCCTGACTTTC. Translation: CASSLSVSGANVLTF.

The V call is TRBV6-1, the J call TRBJ1-5, with 9 bases matching TRBD1. This CDR3 has 16 amino acids. The germline gives CDR1 MNHNS, CDR2 SASEGT. V lost 3 bases, J lost 4 bases, and 7 bases stayed unmatched. This chain's CDR3 is CASSDPGTGPNQPQHF. DNA of the CDR3: TGTGCCAGCAGTGACCCCGGGACAGGGCCTAATCAGCCCCAGCATTTT.

To note about this clone: Germline and junction disagree at one end, which may indicate a read error. The chain joins TRBV6-5 to TRBJ2-4, with a weak D call TRBD2 (6 bases). Germline CDR1 is MNHEY and CDR2 is SVGAGI. The CDR3 has 15 amino acids. The DNA of the CDR3 is TGTGTCAGCAGTTACGAAGTTCGCGGGGAAAACATTCAGTACTTC. It is translated as CVSSYEVRGENIQYF.

This clone was counted between two and nine times. The V gene is TRBV10-3, the J gene TRBJ2-7, with 10 bases identical to TRBD1. Germline CDR1 reads ENHRY; CDR2 reads SYGVKD. V trimming: 7 bases; J trimming: 6 bases; junction bases outside the gene matches: 6. The CDR3 runs 13 residues. The CDR3 DNA reads TGTGCCATCAATGGGGACAGGGGTAGCGAGCAGTACTTC. Amino acid sequence: CAINGDRGSEQYF.

The chain uses TRBV6-1 and TRBJ2-2; 9 bases fit TRBD2. The CDR3 is 15 amino acids. With 2 bases clipped from V and 6 bases from J, the junction kept 4 bases outside the gene matches. The germline gives CDR1 MNHNS, CDR2 SASEGT. The CDR3 loop reads CASSELAGGAGELFF. Written as DNA, the CDR3 is TGTGCCAGCAGTGAACTGGCGGGGGGGGCCGGGGAGCTGTTTTTT.

The chain uses TRBV27 and TRBJ2-7; TRBD1 agrees at 9 bases. Germline values: CDR1 MNHEY, CDR2 SMNVEV (reference sequence). The CDR3 sequence is 15 residues long. After removal of 6 bases from V and 3 bases from J, the junction contained 9 bases not matched to a gene. In DNA, the CDR3 is TGTGCCAGCAGCCCCACAGGGGGCTCCAACTACGAGCAGTACTTC. Its protein product is CASSPTGGSNYEQYF.

The chain carries TRBV4-1 and TRBJ2-1, with 12 bases lining up with TRBD2. CDR1 and CDR2 (germline): MGHRA, YSYEKL. The ends lost 0 bases at V and 10 bases at J; junction bases unmatched: 7. The CDR3 length is 16 residues. The CDR3 nucleotides are TGCGCCAGCAGCCAAGACTCTAGCGGGGGGGCGTGGGAGCAGTTCTTC. It specifies CASSQDSSGGAWEQFF.

This clone appeared once. Here the CDR3 DNA reads TGTGCCAGCAGCGCAAAAGGAGGTAGCACTGAAGCTTTCTTT. Protein sequence: CASSAKGGSTEAFF. V usage is TRBV9 and J usage is TRBJ1-1, with D hard to call. The germline CDR1 and CDR2 sequences are SGDLS and YYNGEE. V was shortened by 3 bases and J by 4 bases, with 13 bases between the two germline ends. There are 14 residues in the CDR3.

CDR3 nucleotides: TGTGCCACCAGCAGAGACGGCGCGGGCAATGAGCAGTTCTTC. This codes for CATSRDGAGNEQFF. The chain joins TRBV15 to TRBJ2-1, with D perhaps matching TRBD2 (5 bases). The CDR3 loop spans 14 amino acids. The V and J ends lost 0 bases and 6 bases respectively, with 9 bases between them. Germline values: CDR1 LNHNV, CDR2 YYDKDF (reference sequence).

The rearrangement links TRBV9 to TRBJ1-1; no definite D call. CDR3 length: 16 residues. From germline, CDR1 is SGDLS and CDR2 YYNGEE. V lost 1 base and J 4 bases, leaving 17 bases between the germline ends. This CDR3 is CASSVSPGMRGTEAFF. For the CDR3, the DNA is TGTGCCAGCAGCGTATCCCCGGGCATGCGGGGCACTGAAGCTTTCTTT.

This rearrangement joins TRBV4-2 to TRBJ2-3, with TRBD2 matching 14 bases. Germline V gives CDR1 LGHNA, CDR2 YNFKEQ. CDR3 size: 18 residues. V was clipped by 6 bases and J by 2 bases; unmatched bases: 10. In nucleotides, the CDR3 is TGTGCCAGCAGTCCCGGACTAGCGGGGGGACCCGTCACAGATACGCAGTATTTT. It yields the protein CASSPGLAGGPVTDTQYF.

The chain couples TRBV1 to TRBJ2-3; TRBD2, as called in the table, went unchecked against the DNA. TRBV1 is a pseudogene. The CDR3 extends over 16 amino acids. The CDR3 protein is CTSSHEVSGVTDTQYF. The CDR3 DNA is TGCACCAGCAGCCATGAGGTTAGCGGGGTCACAGATACGCAGTATTTT.

The chain recombines TRBV5-1 with TRBJ2-5, with 7 positions matching TRBD2. V dropped 0 bases and J dropped 2; count of bases not matched to a gene: 13. Germline V CDR1 and CDR2: SGHRS, YFSETQ. The CDR3 loop spans 18 amino acids. The CDR3 is CASSLGPTGTTIQETQYF. Here the CDR3 DNA reads TGCGCCAGCAGCTTGGGGCCGACCGGGACTACCATACAAGAGACCCAGTACTTC.

The rearrangement uses TRBV5-4 and TRBJ2-5; 8 nucleotides agree with TRBD1. CDR1 is SGHNT, CDR2 YYREEE, per germline (reference sequence). The CDR3 length is 13 residues. With 4 bases clipped from V and 3 bases from J, the junction kept 2 bases outside the gene matches. The CDR3 nucleotides are TGTGCCAGCAGCATGACAGGGGAAGAGACCCAGTACTTC. Residues: CASSMTGEETQYF.

The V call is TRBV7-9, the J call TRBJ2-4, with 9 bases identical to TRBD1. CDR1 is SEHNR, CDR2 FQNEAQ, per germline (reference sequence). This CDR3 is built from 14 residues. The J segment lost 8 bases and the V segment lost 2 bases, leaving 4 bases of the junction unmatched. The CDR3 sequence is CASSLTGGAYIQYF. CDR3 bases: TGTGCCAGCAGCTTAACAGGGGGCGCATACATTCAGTACTTC.

This chain links TRBV11-1 with TRBJ2-2; possible D gene TRBD1, 6 bases. The germline gives CDR1 SGHAT, CDR2 FQDESV (reference sequence). This CDR3 has 18 amino acids. V dropped 4 bases and J dropped 4 bases, with 22 bases sitting between them. DNA of the CDR3: TGTGCCAGCAGCTCAGTACAGGGTTCCCGCTCGGGCACCGGGGAGCTGTTTTTT. It is translated as CASSSVQGSRSGTGELFF. Full variable domain (outside the CDR3, taken from reference TRBV11-1 and TRBJ2-2): EAEVAQSPRYKITEKSQAVAFWCDPISGHATLYWYRQILGQGPELLVQFQDESVVDDSQLPKDRFSAERLKGVDSTLKIQPAELGDSAMYLCASSSVQGSRSGTGELFFGEGSRLTVL.

V gene TRBV27 combines with J gene TRBJ1-2; 7 bases agree with TRBD1. The CDR3 extends over 14 amino acids. Germline V gene data show CDR1 as MNHEY and CDR2 as SMNVEV (reference sequence). With 4 bases clipped from V and 5 bases from J, the junction kept 7 bases outside the gene matches. CDR3 loop: CASSSPARGYGYTF. In DNA, the CDR3 is TGTGCCAGCAGTTCTCCGGCCAGGGGGTATGGCTACACCTTC.

The chain recombines TRBV19 with TRBJ2-7; 9 bases are a match to TRBD1. Germline V CDR1 and CDR2: LNHDA, SQIVND (reference sequence). With V trimmed by 6 bases and J by 4 bases, 7 bases remained unmatched. There are 14 residues in the CDR3. The CDR3 reads CASSTGGTGYEQYF. CDR3 nucleotide sequence: TGTGCCAGTAGCACAGGGGGCACCGGATACGAGCAGTACTTC.

The chain uses TRBV6-1 and TRBJ1-4; D unresolved. This CDR3 has 15 amino acids. The germline CDR1 and CDR2 sequences are MNHNS and SASEGT. The V and J ends lost 3 bases and 4 bases respectively, with 12 bases between them. CDR3 amino acids: CASSESLGGNEKLFF. CDR3 DNA: TGTGCCAGCAGTGAGTCCCTCGGAGGTAATGAAAAACTGTTTTTT.

The gene calls are TRBV9 and TRBJ1-3; unclear D gene. V was trimmed by 3 bases and J by 1 base, leaving 8 bases between them. The germline CDR1 and CDR2 sequences are SGDLS and YYNGEE. This CDR3 contains 14 residues. The CDR3 sequence: CASSGVVSGNTIYF. CDR3 coding DNA: TGTGCCAGCAGCGGCGTGGTTTCTGGAAACACCATATATTTT.

The V call is TRBV5-6, the J call TRBJ2-4; the match to TRBD1 covers 7 bases. V lost 7 bases and J lost 7; bases outside the gene matches: 11. The germline CDR1 and CDR2 sequences are SGHDT and YYEEEE. The CDR3 totals 14 residues. This CDR3 reads CASGLQGIGNIQYF. CDR3 nucleotides: TGTGCCAGCGGTTTACAGGGGATTGGGAACATTCAGTACTTC.

The CDR3 sequence: CASSYSRGSYEQYF. The CDR3, as DNA: TGTGCCAGCAGTTACTCACGGGGTTCCTACGAGCAGTACTTC. This chain joins TRBV6-5 and TRBJ2-7, with a weak D call TRBD2 (5 bases). Germline assignment: CDR1 MNHEY and CDR2 SVGAGI. V was trimmed by 0 bases and J by 1 base, leaving 7 bases between them. The CDR3 has 14 residues.

The chain couples TRBV9 to TRBJ2-7; TRBD2 is a possible D gene (5 bases). In germline, CDR1 is SGDLS, CDR2 YYNGEE. The V end lost 3 bases, the J end lost 7 bases, and 17 bases lay between the germline ends. This CDR3 region has 14 residues. CDR3 sequence (DNA): TGTGCCAGCAGCGGAGCAGTGGGAGAGTGGGAGCAGTACTTC. Translation gives CASSGAVGEWEQYF.